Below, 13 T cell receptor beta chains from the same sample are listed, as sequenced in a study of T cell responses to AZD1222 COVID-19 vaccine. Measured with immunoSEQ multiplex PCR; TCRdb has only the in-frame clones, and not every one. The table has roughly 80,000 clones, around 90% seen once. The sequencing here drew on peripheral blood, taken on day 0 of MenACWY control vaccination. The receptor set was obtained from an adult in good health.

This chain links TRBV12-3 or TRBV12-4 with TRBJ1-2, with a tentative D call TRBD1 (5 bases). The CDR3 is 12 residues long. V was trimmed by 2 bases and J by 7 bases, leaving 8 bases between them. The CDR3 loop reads CASSLSGVGYTF. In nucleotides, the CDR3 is TGTGCCAGCAGTTTATCGGGGGTTGGCTACACCTTC.

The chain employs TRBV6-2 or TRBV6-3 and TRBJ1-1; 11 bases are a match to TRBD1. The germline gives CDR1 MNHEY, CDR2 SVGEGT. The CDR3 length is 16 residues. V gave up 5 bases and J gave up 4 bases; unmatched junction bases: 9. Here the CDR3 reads CASSHGQGALGTEAFF. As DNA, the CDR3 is TGTGCCAGCAGTCACGGACAGGGGGCGCTTGGCACTGAAGCTTTCTTT.

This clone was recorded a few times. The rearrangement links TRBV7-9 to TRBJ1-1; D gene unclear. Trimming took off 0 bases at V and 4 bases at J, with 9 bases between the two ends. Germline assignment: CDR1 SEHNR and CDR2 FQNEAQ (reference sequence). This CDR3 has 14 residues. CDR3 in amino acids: CASSLAEGTTEAFF. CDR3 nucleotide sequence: TGTGCCAGCAGCTTAGCTGAGGGCACCACTGAAGCTTTCTTT.

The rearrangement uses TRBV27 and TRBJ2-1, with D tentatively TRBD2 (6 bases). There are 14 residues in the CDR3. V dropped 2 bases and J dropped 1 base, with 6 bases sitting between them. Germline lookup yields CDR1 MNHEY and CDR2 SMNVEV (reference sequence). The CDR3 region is CASSLGRSYNEQFF. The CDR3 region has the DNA TGTGCCAGCAGTTTAGGGAGGTCCTACAATGAGCAGTTCTTC.

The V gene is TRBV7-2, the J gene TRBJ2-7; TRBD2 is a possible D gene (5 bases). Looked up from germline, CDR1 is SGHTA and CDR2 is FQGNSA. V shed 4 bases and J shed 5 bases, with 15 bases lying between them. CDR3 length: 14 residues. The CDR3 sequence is CASSSRRRSDEQYF. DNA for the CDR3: TGTGCCAGCAGCTCCCGGCGGAGGTCAGACGAGCAGTACTTC.

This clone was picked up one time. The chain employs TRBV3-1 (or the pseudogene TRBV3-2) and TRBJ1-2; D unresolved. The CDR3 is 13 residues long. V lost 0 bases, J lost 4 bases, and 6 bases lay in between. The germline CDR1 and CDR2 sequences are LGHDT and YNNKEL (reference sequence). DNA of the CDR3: TGTGCCAGCAGCCAAGAAGGCCTCTATGGCTACACCTTC. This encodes CASSQEGLYGYTF.

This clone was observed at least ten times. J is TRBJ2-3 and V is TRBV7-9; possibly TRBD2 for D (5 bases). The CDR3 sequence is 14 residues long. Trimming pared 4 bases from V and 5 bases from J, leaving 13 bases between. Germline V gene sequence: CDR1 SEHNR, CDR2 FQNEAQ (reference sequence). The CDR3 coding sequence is TGTGCCAGCAGCTCCGTCGTTGGGAGAGATACGCAGTATTTT. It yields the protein CASSSVVGRDTQYF.

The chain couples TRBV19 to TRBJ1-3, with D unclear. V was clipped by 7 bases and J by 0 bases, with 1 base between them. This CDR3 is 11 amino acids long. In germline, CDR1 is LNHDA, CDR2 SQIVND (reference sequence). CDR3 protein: CASISGNTIYF. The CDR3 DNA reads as TGTGCCAGTATCTCTGGAAACACCATATATTTT.

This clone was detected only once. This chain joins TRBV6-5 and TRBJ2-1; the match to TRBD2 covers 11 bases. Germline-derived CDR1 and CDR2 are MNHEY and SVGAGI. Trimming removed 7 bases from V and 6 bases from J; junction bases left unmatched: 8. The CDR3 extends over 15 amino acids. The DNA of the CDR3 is TGTGCCAGCACTCCCCTAGCGGGAGGCGCCAATGAGCAGTTCTTC. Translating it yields CASTPLAGGANEQFF.

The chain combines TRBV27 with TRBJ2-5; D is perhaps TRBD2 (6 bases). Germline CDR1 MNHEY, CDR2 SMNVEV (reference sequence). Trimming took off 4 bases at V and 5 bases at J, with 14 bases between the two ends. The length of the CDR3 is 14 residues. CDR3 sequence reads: CASSYAGLKETQYF. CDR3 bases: TGTGCCAGCAGTTATGCCGGACTAAAGGAGACCCAGTACTTC.

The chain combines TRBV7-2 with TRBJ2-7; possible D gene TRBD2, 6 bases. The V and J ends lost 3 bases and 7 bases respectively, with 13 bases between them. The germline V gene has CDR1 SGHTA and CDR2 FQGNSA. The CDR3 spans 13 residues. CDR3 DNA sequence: TGTGCCAGCAGCTTTCCGGGACTCCGGGAGCAGTACTTC. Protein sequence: CASSFPGLREQYF.

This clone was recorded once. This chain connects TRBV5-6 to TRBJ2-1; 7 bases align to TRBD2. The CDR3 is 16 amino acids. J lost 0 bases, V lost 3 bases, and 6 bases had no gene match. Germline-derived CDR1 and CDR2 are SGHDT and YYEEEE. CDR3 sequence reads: CASSSAGGSSYNEQFF. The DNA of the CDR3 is TGTGCCAGCAGCTCGGCAGGCGGGAGCTCCTACAATGAGCAGTTCTTC.

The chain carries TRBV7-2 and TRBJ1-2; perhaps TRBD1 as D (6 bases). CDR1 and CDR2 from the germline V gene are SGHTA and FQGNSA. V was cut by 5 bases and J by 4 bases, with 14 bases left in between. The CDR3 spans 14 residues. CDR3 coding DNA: TGTGCCAGCAGCCCCGGGACACCTGCCTATGGCTACACCTTC. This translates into CASSPGTPAYGYTF.